Presented here are 10 T cell receptor beta chains from one specimen sequenced in a study of blood T cells in healthy people across ages. It was with a sample-barcoded 5' primer and a J-beta primer mix that a second PCR of roughly 6 to 11 cycles was run. TCRdb called the 5' RACE reads again in MiXCR, with one record for every CDR3 protein. This table holds 750,000 or so distinct CDR3 sequences, 25% found once. These same data were also listed under a study on T cells of mothers and their children.

The sequenced material came from blood. These receptors were collected from a boy younger than 18 in good health.

This clonotype has just one count. DNA of the CDR3: TGTGCCAGCAGCGAAAGGGCCGGGACTAGCTTCAATGAGCAGTTCTTC. It encodes CASSERAGTSFNEQFF. The V call is TRBV7-9, the J call TRBJ2-1; 9 bases are a match to TRBD2. This CDR3 has 16 amino acids. Losses at the gene ends were 5 bases for V and 6 bases for J; bases not matched to a gene: 11. The germline V gene has CDR1 SEHNR and CDR2 FQNEAQ (reference sequence).

Only a few counts were recorded for this clonotype. This chain uses TRBV7-9 with TRBJ2-7, with 9 bases aligning to TRBD1. V lost 5 bases to trimming and J lost 3 bases; unmatched junction nucleotides: 8. The CDR3 is made up of 15 amino acids. CDR1 is SEHNR and CDR2 is FQNEAQ in the germline V gene (reference sequence). The CDR3 is CASSAGTGPFYEQYF. The CDR3 nucleotides read TGTGCCAGCAGCGCCGGGACAGGGCCATTCTACGAGCAGTACTTC.

The rearrangement uses TRBV15 and TRBJ1-2; D is undetermined. V lost 3 bases and J 7 bases, leaving 30 bases between the germline ends. This CDR3 region has 19 residues. The germline gives CDR1 LNHNV, CDR2 YYDKDF (reference sequence). CDR3 nucleotide sequence: TGTGCCACCAGCAGGACCCCCACTTCCCGGTGGGAGGGTACTGGTGGCTACACCTTC. Translating it yields CATSRTPTSRWEGTGGYTF.

Concerning this clonotype itself: A junction boundary mismatches the germline segment, possibly from a read error. The chain employs TRBV3-1 and TRBJ1-1; D ambiguous. Germline CDR1 LGHDT, CDR2 YNNKEL (reference sequence). This CDR3 comprises 14 residues. This CDR3 is CASSPPIENTVAFF. In nucleotides, the CDR3 is TGTGCCAGCAGCCCCCCGATTGAGAACACTGTAGCTTTCTTT.

This clonotype appeared a few times. V usage is TRBV12-3 or TRBV12-4 and J usage is TRBJ2-5; D remains ambiguous. The CDR3 length is 19 residues. With 3 bases removed from V and 0 bases from J, the gap between germline ends came to 23 bases. The CDR3: CASSFMLADGSSYQETQYF. As DNA, the CDR3 is TGTGCCAGCAGTTTTATGTTGGCGGATGGGTCTTCGTACCAAGAGACCCAGTACTTC.

This clonotype was seen more than once but under ten times. V gene TRBV6-6 combines with J gene TRBJ2-5, with D tentatively TRBD1 or TRBD2 (5 bases each). From germline, CDR1 is MNHNY and CDR2 SVGAGI (reference sequence). The CDR3 extends over 14 amino acids. V was cut by 8 bases and J by 2 bases, with 15 bases left in between. In DNA, the CDR3 is TGTGCCAGCCGCCTCCCGGGACCTCAAGAGACCCAGTACTTC. This codes for CASRLPGPQETQYF.

This sequence joins TRBV12-5 and TRBJ1-5; maybe TRBD1 (5 bases). This CDR3 contains 13 residues. In germline, CDR1 is LGHNT, CDR2 FRNRAP. The V gene lost 2 bases and the J gene lost 5 bases, with 7 bases spanning the gap. The CDR3 nucleotides read TGTGCTAGTGGTTTGTTACAGGATCAGCCCCAGCATTTT. Its translation is CASGLLQDQPQHF.

The chain combines TRBV28 with TRBJ2-5, with D possibly TRBD2 on 6 matching bases. Germline V lookup: CDR1 MDHEN, CDR2 SYDVKM. The ends were cut back, 5 bases at V and 3 bases at J, with 10 bases in the middle. This CDR3 has 13 residues. The CDR3 region has the DNA TGTGCCAGCAGTGAGGGCGGGGAAGAGACCCAGTACTTC. Protein sequence: CASSEGGEETQYF. Combining the CDR3 with reference TRBV28 and TRBJ2-5 gives the whole variable domain DVKVTQSSRYLVKRTGEKVFLECVQDMDHENMFWYRQDPGLGLRLIYFSYDVKMKEKGDIPEGYSVSREKKERFSLILESASTNQTSMYLCASSEGGEETQYFGPGTRLLVL.

V is TRBV4-1 and J is TRBJ2-3; 9 bases agree with TRBD2. Germline V gene sequence: CDR1 MGHRA, CDR2 YSYEKL. V gave up 2 bases and J gave up 7 bases; unmatched junction bases: 13. The CDR3 is made up of 17 amino acids. For the CDR3, the DNA is TGCGCCAGCAGCCAACCTACTAGCGGGCGGCTTCGGAATACGCAGTATTTT. This codes for CASSQPTSGRLRNTQYF.

This sequence joins TRBV4-3 and TRBJ2-4; D is uncertain. Germline values: CDR1 LGHNA, CDR2 YSLEER. The V and J ends lost 0 bases and 5 bases respectively, with 8 bases between them. The CDR3 is made up of 14 amino acids. As DNA, the CDR3 is TGCGCCAGCAGCCAAGAGTGGCAGGAAAACATTCAGTACTTC. Translating gives CASSQEWQENIQYF.